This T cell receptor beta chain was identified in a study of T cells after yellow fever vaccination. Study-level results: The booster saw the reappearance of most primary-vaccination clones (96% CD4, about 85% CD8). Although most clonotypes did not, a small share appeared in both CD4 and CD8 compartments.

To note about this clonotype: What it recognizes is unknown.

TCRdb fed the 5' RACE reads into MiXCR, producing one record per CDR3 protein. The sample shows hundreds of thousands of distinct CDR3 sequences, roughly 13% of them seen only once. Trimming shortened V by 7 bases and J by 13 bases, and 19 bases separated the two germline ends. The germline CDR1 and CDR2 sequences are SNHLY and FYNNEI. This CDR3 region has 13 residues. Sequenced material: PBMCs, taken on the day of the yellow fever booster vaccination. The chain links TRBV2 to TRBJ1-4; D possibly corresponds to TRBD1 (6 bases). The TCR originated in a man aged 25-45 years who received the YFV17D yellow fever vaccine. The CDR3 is CASNLGGQFPLFF. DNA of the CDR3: TGTGCCAGCAATCTCGGGGGCCAATTTCCACTGTTTTTT.